A single T cell receptor (beta chain) is shown here with its context. Its target is not known. This sample is drawn from a study of cytomegalovirus exposure and HLA in healthy donors. About the research overall: Assignment to the Caucasian-associated ancestry cluster applied to approximately 80% of the 350 to 500 genotyped donors. Study-wide findings and caveats: An analysis that was carried out later associated 17,000 or so TCR beta sequences with HLA alleles at 0.05 false discovery rate.

The PCR ran on 60 Vbeta and 13 Jbeta primers. The table came from immunoSEQ multiplex PCR; TCRdb's copy has only in-frame clones and leaves some out. The top ten hold around 1.2% of the sample, which has approximately 130,000 clones, roughly 80% seen once. With 1 base clipped from V and 4 bases from J, the junction kept 5 bases outside the gene matches. The CDR3 has 14 residues. Germline V gene lookup returns CDR1 SGHRS and CDR2 YFSETQ. This receptor was taken from a girl aged 2 to 10 in good health and CMV-seronegative. The sample was PBMCs. This chain connects TRBV5-1 to TRBJ2-7, with TRBD2 identical over 7 bases. CDR3 nucleotide sequence: TGCGCCAGCAGCTTGCAGGGAGGGATGTACGAGCAGTACTTC. This encodes CASSLQGGMYEQYF.